This is a list of T cell receptor beta chains from one sample in a study of T cell repertoires in cytomegalovirus infection. A single record per CDR3 protein comes from TCRdb applying MiXCR to the reads. The repertoire consists of approximately 400,000 distinct CDR3 sequences, with 25% to 40% occurring once and the leading ten covering roughly 13%. Sequencing was done on a sample of PBMCs. These receptor sequences come from a human donor in good health (CMV status not recorded). Some clones in this sample may be carry-over from other donors' samples. The CDR3 runs from the conserved cysteine through the conserved F or W. A D gene is named only where the DNA matches it firmly. Clone sizes are given selectively: once, few, many, or a class where the clone is expanded.

few,TRBJ2-3,.,TRBV7-9,CATRGLADTQYF,TGTGCCACCAGGGGTCTGGCGGATACGCAGTATTTT
once,TRBJ2-5,TRBD1,TRBV20-1,CSAHSPDRSEETQYF,TGCAGTGCTCACTCGCCGGACAGGTCCGAAGAGACCCAGTACTTC
.,TRBJ2-5,.,TRBV19,CASSQRSAPGQETQYF,TGTGCCAGTAGCCAACGCTCGGCGCCAGGTCAAGAGACCCAGTACTTC
few,TRBJ1-6,.,TRBV20-1,CSARDRLGGSLHF,TGCAGTGCTAGAGATCGGTTAGGGGGATCCCTCCACTTT
.,TRBJ2-1,TRBD2,TRBV14,CASYHGLAGGPPSYNEQFF,TGTGCTAGCTACCACGGACTAGCGGGGGGTCCACCCTCCTACAATGAGCAGTTCTTC
.,TRBJ1-6,.,TRBV6-5,CASSYTTNRNYNSPLHF,TGTGCCAGCAGTTACACGACAAACCGCAATTATAATTCACCCCTCCACTTT
.,TRBJ2-7,.,TRBV12-3/TRBV12-4,CASSGTGQDF,TGTGCCAGCAGTGGCACCGGGCAGGACTTC
many,TRBJ2-1,TRBD2,TRBV12-3/TRBV12-4,CASSFPSGGAYNEQFF,TGTGCCAGCAGTTTCCCTAGCGGGGGGGCGTACAATGAGCAGTTCTTC
.,TRBJ1-3,.,TRBV27,CASSPRTPIFSGNTIYF,TGTGCCAGCAGTCCTCGCACCCCAATTTTCTCTGGAAACACCATATATTTT
many,TRBJ2-1,TRBD2,TRBV6-1,CASSETGSGGSYNEQFF,TGTGCCAGCAGTGAAACGGGGAGCGGGGGTTCCTACAATGAGCAGTTCTTC
many,TRBJ1-1,TRBD1,TRBV6-5,CASSQGTVEAFF,TGTGCCAGCAGTCAAGGGACAGTCGAAGCTTTCTTT
.,TRBJ2-6,TRBD1,TRBV6-5,CASGRGTGGSGANVLTF,TGTGCCAGCGGAAGGGGGACAGGGGGATCTGGGGCCAACGTCCTGACTTTC
.,TRBJ1-1,.,TRBV6-5,CASRLREPTEAFF,TGTGCCAGCAGGCTTCGGGAGCCCACTGAAGCTTTCTTT
.,TRBJ1-5,.,TRBV19,CASTPGGNFGQPQHF,TGTGCCAGTACCCCGGGGGGGAATTTCGGTCAGCCCCAGCATTTT
many,TRBJ2-7,.,TRBV7-2,CASSEIVSYEQYF,TGTGCCAGCAGCGAGATCGTCTCCTACGAGCAGTACTTC
many,TRBJ2-1,.,TRBV6-1,CASSEFGLATYNEQFF,TGTGCCAGCAGTGAATTCGGGCTAGCGACCTACAATGAGCAGTTCTTC
few,TRBJ2-1,.,TRBV7-3,CASSLWAPPKNEQFF,TGTGCCAGCAGCTTATGGGCCCCACCTAAGAATGAGCAGTTCTTC
few,TRBJ1-5,TRBD1,TRBV6-6,CASSWETGTSNQPQHF,TGTGCCAGCAGTTGGGAGACAGGGACTAGCAATCAGCCCCAGCATTTT
many,TRBJ1-1,.,TRBV7-2,CASSLQGGGMNTEAFF,TGTGCCAGCAGCTTACAGGGTGGGGGAATGAACACTGAAGCTTTCTTT
many,TRBJ2-7,.,TRBV7-2,CASSLGAGDYEQYF,TGTGCCAGCAGCTTGGGGGCCGGGGACTACGAGCAGTACTTC
many,TRBJ2-5,TRBD2,TRBV7-2,CASSSGTSGGGTQYF,TGTGCCAGCAGCTCAGGCACTAGCGGGGGGGGAACCCAGTACTTC
few,TRBJ2-5,TRBD1,TRBV6-2/TRBV6-3,CASRRRQGADQETQYF,TGTGCCAGCAGACGCAGACAGGGGGCGGACCAAGAGACCCAGTACTTC
many,TRBJ2-2,.,TRBV7-6,CASSLMNTGELFF,TGTGCCAGCAGCTTAATGAACACCGGGGAGCTGTTTTTT
.,TRBJ1-2,TRBD1,TRBV5-4,CASSTSGTENYGYTF,TGTGCCAGCAGCACCTCCGGGACAGAGAACTATGGCTACACCTTC
.,TRBJ2-7,TRBD1,TRBV7-6,CASSLAGTGGEQYF,TGTGCCAGCAGCTTGGCCGGGACAGGGGGCGAGCAGTACTTC
.,TRBJ1-1,.,TRBV7-2,CASSLSGPGSGAEAFF,TGTGCCAGCAGCCTTTCGGGCCCGGGTAGCGGGGCTGAAGCTTTCTTT
.,TRBJ2-2,.,TRBV29-1,CSVAVLTGWQNTGELFF,TGCAGCGTTGCCGTTTTAACAGGGTGGCAGAACACCGGGGAGCTGTTTTTT